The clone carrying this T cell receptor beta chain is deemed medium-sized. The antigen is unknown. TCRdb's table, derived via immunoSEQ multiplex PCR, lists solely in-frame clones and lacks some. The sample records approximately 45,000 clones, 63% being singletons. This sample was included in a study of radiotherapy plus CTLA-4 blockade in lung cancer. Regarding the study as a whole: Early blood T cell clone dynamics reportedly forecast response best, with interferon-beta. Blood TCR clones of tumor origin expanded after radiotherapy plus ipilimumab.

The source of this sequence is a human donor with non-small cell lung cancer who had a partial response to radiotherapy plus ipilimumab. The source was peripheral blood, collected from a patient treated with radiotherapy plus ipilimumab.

The CDR3 is CASSGTGAYTGELFF. The CDR3 DNA reads TGTGCCAGCAGTGGGACAGGGGCATACACCGGGGAGCTGTTTTTT. This chain joins TRBV2 and TRBJ2-2; 9 nucleotides align to TRBD1. Germline lookup yields CDR1 SNHLY and CDR2 FYNNEI. The junction had 3 bases not matched to a gene; V was cut back by 4 bases and J by 3 bases. CDR3 size: 15 residues.